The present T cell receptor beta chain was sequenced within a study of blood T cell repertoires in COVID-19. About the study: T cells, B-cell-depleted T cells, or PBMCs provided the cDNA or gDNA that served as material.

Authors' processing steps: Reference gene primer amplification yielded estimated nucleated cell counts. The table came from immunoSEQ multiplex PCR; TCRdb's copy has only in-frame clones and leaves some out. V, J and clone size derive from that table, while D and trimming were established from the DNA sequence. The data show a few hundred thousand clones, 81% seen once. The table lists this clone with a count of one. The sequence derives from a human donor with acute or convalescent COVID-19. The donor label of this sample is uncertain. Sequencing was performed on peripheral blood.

CDR3 DNA: TGTGCCTGGAGTTTCCCCGGGACAGGGTGGGAGACCCAGTACTTC. Translating it yields CAWSFPGTGWETQYF. This chain joins TRBV30 and TRBJ2-5, with TRBD1 identical over 9 bases. With 2 bases clipped from V and 5 bases from J, the junction kept 9 bases outside the gene matches. Germline-derived CDR1 and CDR2 are GTSNPN and SVGIG (reference sequence). CDR3 size: 15 residues. Complete variable domain (other parts from reference TRBV30 and TRBJ2-5): SQTIHQWPATLVQPVGSPLSLECTVEGTSNPNLYWYRQAAGRGLQLLFYSVGIGQISSEVPQNLSASRPQDRQFILSSKKLLLSDSGFYLCAWSFPGTGWETQYFGPGTRLLVL.